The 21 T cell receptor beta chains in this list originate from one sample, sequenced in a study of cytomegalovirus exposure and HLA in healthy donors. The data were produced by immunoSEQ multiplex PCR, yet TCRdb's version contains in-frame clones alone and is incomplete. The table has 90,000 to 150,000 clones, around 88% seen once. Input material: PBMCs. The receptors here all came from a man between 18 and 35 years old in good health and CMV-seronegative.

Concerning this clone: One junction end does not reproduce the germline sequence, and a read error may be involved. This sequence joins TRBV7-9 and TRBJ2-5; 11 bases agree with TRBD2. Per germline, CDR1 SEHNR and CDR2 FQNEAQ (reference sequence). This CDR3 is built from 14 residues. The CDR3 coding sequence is TGTGCCAGCAGCATAGCGGGGGGGTCAGAGACCCAGTACTTC. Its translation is CASSIAGGSETQYF.

CDR3 sequence reads: CASSLLGTSGSEYEQYF. In DNA form, the CDR3 reads TGTGCCAGCAGTTTATTAGGGACTAGCGGGAGCGAGTACGAGCAGTACTTC. The J gene is TRBJ2-7, the V gene TRBV28; 14 positions match TRBD2. Losses at the gene ends were 1 base for V and 4 bases for J; bases not matched to a gene: 6. The CDR3 spans 17 residues. Per germline, CDR1 MDHEN and CDR2 SYDVKM.

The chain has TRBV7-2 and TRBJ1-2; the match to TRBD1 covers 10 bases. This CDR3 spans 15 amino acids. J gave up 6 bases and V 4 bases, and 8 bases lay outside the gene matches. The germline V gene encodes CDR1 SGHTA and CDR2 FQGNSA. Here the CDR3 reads CASSSRGTGVDGYTF. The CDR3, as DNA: TGTGCCAGCAGCTCTCGGGGGACAGGGGTTGATGGCTACACCTTC.

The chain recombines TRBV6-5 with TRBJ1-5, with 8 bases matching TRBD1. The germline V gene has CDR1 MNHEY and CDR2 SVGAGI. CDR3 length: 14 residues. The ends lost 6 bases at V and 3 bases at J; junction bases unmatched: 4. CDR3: CASRTTGDNQPQHF. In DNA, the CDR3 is TGTGCCAGCAGAACGACAGGGGACAATCAGCCCCAGCATTTT.

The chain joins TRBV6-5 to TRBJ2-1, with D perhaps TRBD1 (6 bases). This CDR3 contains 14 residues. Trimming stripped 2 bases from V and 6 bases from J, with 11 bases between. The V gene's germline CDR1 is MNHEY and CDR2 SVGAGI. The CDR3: CASSYRDIRNEQFF. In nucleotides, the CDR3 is TGTGCCAGCAGTTACCGGGACATTCGCAATGAGCAGTTCTTC.

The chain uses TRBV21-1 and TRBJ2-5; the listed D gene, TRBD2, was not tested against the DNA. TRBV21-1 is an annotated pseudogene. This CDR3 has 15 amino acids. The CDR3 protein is CASSRSRGGRETQYF. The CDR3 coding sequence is TGTGCCAGCAGCAGGTCGCGGGGGGGCCGGGAGACCCAGTACTTC.

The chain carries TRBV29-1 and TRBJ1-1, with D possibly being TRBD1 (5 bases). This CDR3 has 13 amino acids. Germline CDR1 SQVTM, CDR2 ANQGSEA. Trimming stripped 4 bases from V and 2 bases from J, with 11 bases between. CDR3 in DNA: TGCAGCGTTGCTAGGCAGGGAAACACTGAAGCTTTCTTT. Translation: CSVARQGNTEAFF.

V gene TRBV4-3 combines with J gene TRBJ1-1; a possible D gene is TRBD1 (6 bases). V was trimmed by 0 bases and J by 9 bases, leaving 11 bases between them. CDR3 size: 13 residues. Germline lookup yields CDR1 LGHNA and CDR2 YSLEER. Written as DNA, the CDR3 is TGCGCCAGCAGCCAAGATTTTAGGGGGAAAGCTTTCTTT. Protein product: CASSQDFRGKAFF.

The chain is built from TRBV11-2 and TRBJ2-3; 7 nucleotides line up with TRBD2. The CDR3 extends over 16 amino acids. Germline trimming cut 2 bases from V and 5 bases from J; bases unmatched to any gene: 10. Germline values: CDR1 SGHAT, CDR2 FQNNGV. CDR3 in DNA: TGTGCCAGCAGCTTATATCAGGCTAGCGGACGAGATACGCAGTATTTT. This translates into CASSLYQASGRDTQYF.

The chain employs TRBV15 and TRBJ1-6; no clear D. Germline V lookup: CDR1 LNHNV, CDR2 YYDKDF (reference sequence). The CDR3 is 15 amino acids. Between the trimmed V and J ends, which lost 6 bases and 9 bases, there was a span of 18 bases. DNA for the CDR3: TGTGCCACCAGGGGTAGTAGCCCCGTCGGTTCACCCCTCCACTTT. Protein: CATRGSSPVGSPLHF. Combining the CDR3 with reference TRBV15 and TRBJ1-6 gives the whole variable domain DAMVIQNPRYQVTQFGKPVTLSCSQTLNHNVMYWYQQKSSQAPKLLFHYYDKDFNNEADTPDNFQSRRPNTSFCFLDIRSPGLGDTAMYLCATRGSSPVGSPLHFGNGTRLTVT.

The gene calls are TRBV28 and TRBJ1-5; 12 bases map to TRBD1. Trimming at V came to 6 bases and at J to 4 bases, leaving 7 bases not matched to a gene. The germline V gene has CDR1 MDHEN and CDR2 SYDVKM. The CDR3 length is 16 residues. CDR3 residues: CASSHRGQGANQPQHF. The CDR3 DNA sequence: TGTGCCAGCAGCCACAGGGGACAGGGGGCGAATCAGCCCCAGCATTTT.

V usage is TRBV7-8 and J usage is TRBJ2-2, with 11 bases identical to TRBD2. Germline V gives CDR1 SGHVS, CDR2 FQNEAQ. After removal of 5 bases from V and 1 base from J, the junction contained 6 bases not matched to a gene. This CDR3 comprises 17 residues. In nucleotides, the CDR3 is TGTGCCAGCAGCCGACGACTAGCGGGGATGAACACCGGGGAGCTGTTTTTT. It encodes CASSRRLAGMNTGELFF.

The CDR3 region is CASSTAGGPYEQFF. The CDR3 DNA follows: TGTGCCAGCAGCACAGCGGGGGGGCCCTATGAGCAGTTCTTC. The genes are TRBV27 and TRBJ2-1; 10 positions agree with TRBD2. The CDR3 has 14 amino acids. CDR1 is MNHEY and CDR2 is SMNVEV in the germline V gene (reference sequence). The junction had 7 bases not matched to a gene; V was cut back by 6 bases and J by 8 bases.

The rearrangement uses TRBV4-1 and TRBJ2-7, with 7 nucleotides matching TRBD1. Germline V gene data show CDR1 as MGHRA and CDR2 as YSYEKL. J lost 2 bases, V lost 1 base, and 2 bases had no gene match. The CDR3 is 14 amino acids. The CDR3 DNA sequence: TGCGCCAGCAGCCAAGTCGGGACAGCCTACGAGCAGTACTTC. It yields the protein CASSQVGTAYEQYF.

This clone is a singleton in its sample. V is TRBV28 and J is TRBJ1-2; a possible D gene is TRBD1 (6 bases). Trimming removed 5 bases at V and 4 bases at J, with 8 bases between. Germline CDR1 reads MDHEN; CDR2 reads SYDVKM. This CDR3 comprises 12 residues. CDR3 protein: CASSPQGYGYTF. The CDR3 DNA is TGTGCCAGCAGTCCACAGGGCTATGGCTACACCTTC.

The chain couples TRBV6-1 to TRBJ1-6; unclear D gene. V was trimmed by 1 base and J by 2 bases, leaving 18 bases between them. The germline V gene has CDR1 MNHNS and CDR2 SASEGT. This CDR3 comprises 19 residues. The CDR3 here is CASSEVGSGYGAYNSPLHF. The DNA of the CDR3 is TGTGCCAGCAGTGAAGTCGGGTCGGGGTACGGCGCCTATAATTCACCCCTCCACTTT.

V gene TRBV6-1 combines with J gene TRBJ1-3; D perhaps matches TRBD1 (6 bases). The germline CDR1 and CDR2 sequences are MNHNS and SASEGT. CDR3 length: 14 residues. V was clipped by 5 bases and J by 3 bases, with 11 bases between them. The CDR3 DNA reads TGTGCCAGCAGTAGGACAGAATTTGGAAACACCATATATTTT. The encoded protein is CASSRTEFGNTIYF.

CDR3 DNA: TGTGCCAGCAGCGTAAGCGGGCGGGAGGGGGACATTCAGTACTTC. This encodes CASSVSGREGDIQYF. This chain uses TRBV9 with TRBJ2-4, with 9 bases lining up with TRBD2. This CDR3 comprises 15 residues. Per germline, CDR1 SGDLS and CDR2 YYNGEE. The trim removed 1 base at V and 8 bases at J, leaving 7 bases unmatched.

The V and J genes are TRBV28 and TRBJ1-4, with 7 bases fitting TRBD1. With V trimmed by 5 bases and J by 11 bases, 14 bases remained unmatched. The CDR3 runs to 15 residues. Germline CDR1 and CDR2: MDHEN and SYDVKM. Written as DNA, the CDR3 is TGTGCCAGCAGTCGGACAGGTTCTCGGGTGAGGAAACTGTTTTTT. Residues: CASSRTGSRVRKLFF.

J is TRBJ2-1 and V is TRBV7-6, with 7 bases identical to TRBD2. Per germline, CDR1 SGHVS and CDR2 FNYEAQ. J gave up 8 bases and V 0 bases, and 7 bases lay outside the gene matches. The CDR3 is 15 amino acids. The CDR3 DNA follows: TGTGCCAGCAGCTTAGCGGGAGGGCCTTTGGATGAGCAGTTCTTC. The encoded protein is CASSLAGGPLDEQFF.

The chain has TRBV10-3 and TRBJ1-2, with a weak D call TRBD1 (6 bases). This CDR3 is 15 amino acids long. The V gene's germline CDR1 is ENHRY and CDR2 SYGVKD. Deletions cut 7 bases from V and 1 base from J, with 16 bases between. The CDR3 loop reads CAINEPGQSNYGYTF. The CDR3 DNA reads TGTGCCATCAACGAGCCGGGACAAAGTAACTATGGCTACACCTTC.